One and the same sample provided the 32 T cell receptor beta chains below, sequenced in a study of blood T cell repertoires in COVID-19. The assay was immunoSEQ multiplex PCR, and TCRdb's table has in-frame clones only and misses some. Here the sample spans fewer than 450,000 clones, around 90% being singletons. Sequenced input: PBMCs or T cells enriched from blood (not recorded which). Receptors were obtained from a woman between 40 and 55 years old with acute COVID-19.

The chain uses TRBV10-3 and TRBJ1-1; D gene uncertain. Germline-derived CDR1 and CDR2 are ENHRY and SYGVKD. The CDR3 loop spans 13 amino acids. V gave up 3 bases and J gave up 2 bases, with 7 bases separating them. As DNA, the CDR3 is TGTGCCATCAGTGACGGGTCTAACACTGAAGCTTTCTTT. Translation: CAISDGSNTEAFF.

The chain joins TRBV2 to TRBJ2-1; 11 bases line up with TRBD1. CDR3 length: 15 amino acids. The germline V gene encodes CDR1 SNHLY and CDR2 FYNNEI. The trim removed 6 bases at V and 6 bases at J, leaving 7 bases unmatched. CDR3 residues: CASSHGQGAVNEQFF. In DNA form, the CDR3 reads TGTGCCAGCAGCCACGGACAGGGGGCGGTCAATGAGCAGTTCTTC. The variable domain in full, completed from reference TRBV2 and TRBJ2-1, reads EPEVTQTPSHQVTQMGQEVILRCVPISNHLYFYWYRQILGQKVEFLVSFYNNEISEKSEIFDDQFSVERPDGSNFTLKIRSTKLEDSAMYFCASSHGQGAVNEQFFGPGTRLTVL.

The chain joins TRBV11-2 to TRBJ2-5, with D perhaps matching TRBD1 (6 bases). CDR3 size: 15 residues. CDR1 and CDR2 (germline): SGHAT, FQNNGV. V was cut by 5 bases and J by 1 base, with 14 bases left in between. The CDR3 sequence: CASSPSTGSQETQYF. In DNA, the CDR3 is TGTGCCAGCAGCCCGTCTACAGGGAGCCAAGAGACCCAGTACTTC.

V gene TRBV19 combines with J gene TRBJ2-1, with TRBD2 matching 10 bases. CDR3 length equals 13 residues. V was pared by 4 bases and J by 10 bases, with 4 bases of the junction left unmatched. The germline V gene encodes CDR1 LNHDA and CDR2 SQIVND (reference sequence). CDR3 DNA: TGTGCCAGTAGTACTGGACTAGCGGTAGAGCAGTTCTTC. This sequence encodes CASSTGLAVEQFF.

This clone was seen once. CDR3 loop: CASDRGGRTDTQYF. DNA for the CDR3: TGTGCCAGCGATCGGGGGGGGCGGACAGATACGCAGTATTTT. The chain employs TRBV6-5 and TRBJ2-3; 8 bases agree with TRBD2. The CDR3 consists of 14 residues. Trimming at V came to 8 bases and at J to 3 bases, leaving 7 bases not matched to a gene. Germline loops: CDR1 MNHEY, CDR2 SVGAGI.

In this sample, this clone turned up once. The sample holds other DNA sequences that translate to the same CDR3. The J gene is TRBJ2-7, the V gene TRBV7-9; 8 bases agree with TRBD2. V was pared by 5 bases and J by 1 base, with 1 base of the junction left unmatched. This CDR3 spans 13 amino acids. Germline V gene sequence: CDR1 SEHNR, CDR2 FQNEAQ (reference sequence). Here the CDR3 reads CASSSGGSYEQYF. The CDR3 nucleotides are TGTGCCAGCAGCAGCGGGGGATCCTACGAGCAGTACTTC.

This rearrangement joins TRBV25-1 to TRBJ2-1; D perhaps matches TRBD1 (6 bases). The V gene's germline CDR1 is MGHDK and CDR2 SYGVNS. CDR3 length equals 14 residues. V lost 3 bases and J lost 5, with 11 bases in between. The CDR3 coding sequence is TGTGCCAGCAGTGATACAGGGTTGAACAATGAGCAGTTCTTC. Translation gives CASSDTGLNNEQFF.

Here the CDR3 reads CASSTDRGRIYGYTF. CDR3 DNA: TGTGCCAGCAGCACGGACAGGGGGCGGATCTATGGCTACACCTTC. This rearrangement joins TRBV6-2 or TRBV6-3 to TRBJ1-2; TRBD1 matches 11 bases. The J segment lost 4 bases and the V segment lost 6 bases, leaving 7 bases of the junction unmatched. The CDR3 length is 15 residues. The V gene's germline CDR1 is MNHEY and CDR2 SVGEGT.

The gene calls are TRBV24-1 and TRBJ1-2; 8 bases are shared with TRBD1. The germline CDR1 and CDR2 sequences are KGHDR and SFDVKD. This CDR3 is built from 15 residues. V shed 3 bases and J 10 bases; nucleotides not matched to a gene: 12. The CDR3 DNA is TGTGCCACCAGTGATACTCCGGGACAGGCGATCCTCTACACCTTC. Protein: CATSDTPGQAILYTF.

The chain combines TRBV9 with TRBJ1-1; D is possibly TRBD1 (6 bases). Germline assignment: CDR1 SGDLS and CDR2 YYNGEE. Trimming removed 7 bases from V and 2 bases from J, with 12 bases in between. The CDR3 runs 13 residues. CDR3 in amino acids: CASRGGPNTEAFF. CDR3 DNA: TGTGCCAGCCGAGGGGGACCTAACACTGAAGCTTTCTTT.

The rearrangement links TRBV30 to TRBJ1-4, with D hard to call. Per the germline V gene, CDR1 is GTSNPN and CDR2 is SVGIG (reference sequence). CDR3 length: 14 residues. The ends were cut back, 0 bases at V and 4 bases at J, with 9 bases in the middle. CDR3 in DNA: TGTGCCTGGAGTGTATTGCGCTTTAATGAAAAACTGTTTTTT. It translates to CAWSVLRFNEKLFF.

The CDR3 protein is CASSPTDRDGYTF. The CDR3, as DNA: TGCGCCAGCAGTCCAACCGACAGGGATGGCTACACCTTC. V usage is TRBV5-1 and J usage is TRBJ1-2, with 7 bases fitting TRBD1. Trimming at V came to 5 bases and at J to 6 bases, leaving 7 bases not matched to a gene. In germline, CDR1 is SGHRS, CDR2 YFSETQ. The CDR3 loop spans 13 amino acids.

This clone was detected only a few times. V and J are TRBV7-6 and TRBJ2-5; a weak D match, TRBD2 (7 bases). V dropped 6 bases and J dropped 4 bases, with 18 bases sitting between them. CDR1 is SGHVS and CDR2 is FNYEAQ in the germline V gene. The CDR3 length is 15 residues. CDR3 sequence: CASSLAGARVETQYF. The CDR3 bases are TGTGCCAGCAGTCTCGCGGGGGCCAGGGTAGAGACCCAGTACTTC.

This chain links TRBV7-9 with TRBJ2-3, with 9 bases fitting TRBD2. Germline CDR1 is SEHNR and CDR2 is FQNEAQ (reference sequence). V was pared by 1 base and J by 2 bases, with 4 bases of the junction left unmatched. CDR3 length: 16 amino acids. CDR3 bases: TGTGCCAGCAGCTTAGGGAGCGGGGGGCCCACAGATACGCAGTATTTT. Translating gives CASSLGSGGPTDTQYF. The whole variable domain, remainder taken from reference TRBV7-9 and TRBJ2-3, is DTGVSQNPRHKITKRGQNVTFRCDPISEHNRLYWYRQTLGQGPEFLTYFQNEAQLEKSRLLSDRFSAERPKGSFSTLEIQRTEQGDSAMYLCASSLGSGGPTDTQYFGPGTRLTVL.

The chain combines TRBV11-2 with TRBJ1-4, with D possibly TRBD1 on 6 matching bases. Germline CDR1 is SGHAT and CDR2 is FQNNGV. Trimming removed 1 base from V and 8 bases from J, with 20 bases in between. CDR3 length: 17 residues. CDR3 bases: TGTGCCAGCAGCTTAGGCACTCACAGGGAAGGAGTCGAAAAACTGTTTTTT. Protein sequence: CASSLGTHREGVEKLFF. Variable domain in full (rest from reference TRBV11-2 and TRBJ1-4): EAGVAQSPRYKIIEKRQSVAFWCNPISGHATLYWYQQILGQGPKLLIQFQNNGVVDDSQLPKDRFSAERLKGVDSTLKIQPAKLEDSAVYLCASSLGTHREGVEKLFFGSGTQLSVL.

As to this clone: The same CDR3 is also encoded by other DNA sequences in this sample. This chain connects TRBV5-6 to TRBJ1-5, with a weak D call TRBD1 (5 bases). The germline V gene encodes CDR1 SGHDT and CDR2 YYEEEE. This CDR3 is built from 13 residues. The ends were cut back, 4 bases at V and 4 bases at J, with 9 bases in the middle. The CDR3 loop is CASSLTANQPQHF. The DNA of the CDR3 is TGTGCCAGCAGCCTGACAGCTAATCAGCCCCAGCATTTT. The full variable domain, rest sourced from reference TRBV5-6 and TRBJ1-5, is DAGVTQSPTHLIKTRGQQVTLRCSPKSGHDTVSWYQQALGQGPQFIFQYYEEEERQRGNFPDRFSGHQFPNYSSELNVNALLLGDSALYLCASSLTANQPQHFGDGTRLSIL.

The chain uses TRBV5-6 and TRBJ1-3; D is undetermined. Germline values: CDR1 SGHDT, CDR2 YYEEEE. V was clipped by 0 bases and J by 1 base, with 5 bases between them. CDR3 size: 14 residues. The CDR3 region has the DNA TGTGCCAGCAGCTTGGGGCCTTCTGGAAACACCATATATTTT. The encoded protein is CASSLGPSGNTIYF.

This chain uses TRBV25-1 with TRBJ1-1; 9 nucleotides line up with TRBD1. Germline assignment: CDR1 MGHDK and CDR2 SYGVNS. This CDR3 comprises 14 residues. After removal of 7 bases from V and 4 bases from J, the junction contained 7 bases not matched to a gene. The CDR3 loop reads CASTGTGRITEAFF. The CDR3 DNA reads TGTGCCAGCACCGGGACAGGGAGAATCACTGAAGCTTTCTTT. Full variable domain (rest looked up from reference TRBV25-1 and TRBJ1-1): EADIYQTPRYLVIGTGKKITLECSQTMGHDKMYWYQQDPGMELHLIHYSYGVNSTEKGDLSSESTVSRIRTEHFPLTLESARPSHTSQYLCASTGTGRITEAFFGQGTRLTVV.

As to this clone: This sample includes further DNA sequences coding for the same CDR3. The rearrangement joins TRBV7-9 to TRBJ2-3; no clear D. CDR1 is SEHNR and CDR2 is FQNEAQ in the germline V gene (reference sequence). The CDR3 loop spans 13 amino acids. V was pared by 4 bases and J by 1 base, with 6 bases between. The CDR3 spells CASSSTGTDTQYF. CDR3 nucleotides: TGTGCCAGCAGCTCAACAGGCACAGATACGCAGTATTTT. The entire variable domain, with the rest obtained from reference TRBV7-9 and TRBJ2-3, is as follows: DTGVSQNPRHKITKRGQNVTFRCDPISEHNRLYWYRQTLGQGPEFLTYFQNEAQLEKSRLLSDRFSAERPKGSFSTLEIQRTEQGDSAMYLCASSSTGTDTQYFGPGTRLTVL.

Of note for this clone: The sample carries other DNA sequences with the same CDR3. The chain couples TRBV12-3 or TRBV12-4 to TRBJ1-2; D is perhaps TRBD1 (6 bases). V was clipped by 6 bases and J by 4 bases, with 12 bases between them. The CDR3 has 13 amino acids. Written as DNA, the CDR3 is TGTGCCAGCAGCCTTGGACAGTCCTATGGCTACACCTTC. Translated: CASSLGQSYGYTF.

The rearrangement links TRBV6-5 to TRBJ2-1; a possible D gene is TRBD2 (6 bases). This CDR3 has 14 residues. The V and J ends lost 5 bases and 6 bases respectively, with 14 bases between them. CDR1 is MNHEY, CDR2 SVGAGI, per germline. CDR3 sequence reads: CASSTRLGLNEQFF. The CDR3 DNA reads TGTGCCAGCAGTACCCGACTAGGTCTCAATGAGCAGTTCTTC.

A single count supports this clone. The CDR3 nucleotides are TGCAGTGCTAGTGGCGGGCCCGGATCTGGAAACACCATATATTTT. It encodes CSASGGPGSGNTIYF. The chain couples TRBV20-1 to TRBJ1-3, with D hard to call. In germline, CDR1 is DFQATT, CDR2 SNEGSKA (reference sequence). Trimming left V 3 bases short and J 1 base short, with 13 bases between. The CDR3 has 15 amino acids.

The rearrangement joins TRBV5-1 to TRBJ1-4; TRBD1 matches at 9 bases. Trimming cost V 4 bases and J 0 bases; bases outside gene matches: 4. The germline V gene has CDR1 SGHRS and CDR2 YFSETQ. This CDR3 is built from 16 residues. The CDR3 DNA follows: TGCGCCAGCAGCCCACAGGGGGCCGCAACTAATGAAAAACTGTTTTTT. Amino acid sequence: CASSPQGAATNEKLFF.

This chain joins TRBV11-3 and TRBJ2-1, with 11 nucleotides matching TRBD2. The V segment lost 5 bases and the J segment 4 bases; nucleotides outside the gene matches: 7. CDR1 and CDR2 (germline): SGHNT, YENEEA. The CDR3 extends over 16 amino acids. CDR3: CASSTRLAGGYNEQFF. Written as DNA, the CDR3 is TGTGCCAGCAGCACCAGGCTAGCGGGGGGATACAATGAGCAGTTCTTC.

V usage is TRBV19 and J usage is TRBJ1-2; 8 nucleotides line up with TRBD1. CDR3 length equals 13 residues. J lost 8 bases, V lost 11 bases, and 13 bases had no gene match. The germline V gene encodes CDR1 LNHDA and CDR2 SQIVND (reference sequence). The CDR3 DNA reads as TGTGCCGGACGTTTGACAGGGGCGCGGGGCTACACCTTC. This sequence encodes CAGRLTGARGYTF.

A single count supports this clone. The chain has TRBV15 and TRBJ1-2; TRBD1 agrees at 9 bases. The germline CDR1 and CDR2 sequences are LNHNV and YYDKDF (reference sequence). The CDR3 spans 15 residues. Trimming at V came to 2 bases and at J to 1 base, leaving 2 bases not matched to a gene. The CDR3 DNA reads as TGTGCCACCAGCAGACAGACAGGGGGTAACTATGGCTACACCTTC. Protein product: CATSRQTGGNYGYTF.

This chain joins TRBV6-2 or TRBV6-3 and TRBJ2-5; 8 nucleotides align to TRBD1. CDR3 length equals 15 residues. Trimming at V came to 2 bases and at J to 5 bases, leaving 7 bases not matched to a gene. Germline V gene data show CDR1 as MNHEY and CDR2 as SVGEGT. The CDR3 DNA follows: TGTGCCAGCAGTTACACCCGACAGGGGAGGGAGACCCAGTACTTC. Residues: CASSYTRQGRETQYF.

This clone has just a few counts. In DNA form, the CDR3 reads TGTGCCAGCAGCTTACCGACTAGGGATGAGCAGTTCTTC. Translated, it gives CASSLPTRDEQFF. V usage is TRBV7-8 and J usage is TRBJ2-1; the D gene is possibly TRBD2 (6 bases). Germline V gene lookup returns CDR1 SGHVS and CDR2 FQNEAQ. The CDR3 totals 13 residues. Trimming removed 2 bases at V and 8 bases at J, with 10 bases between.

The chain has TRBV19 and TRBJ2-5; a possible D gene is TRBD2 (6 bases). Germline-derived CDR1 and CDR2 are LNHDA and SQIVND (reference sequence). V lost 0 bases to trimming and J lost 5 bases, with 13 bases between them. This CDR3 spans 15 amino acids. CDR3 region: CASSIDPGVQETQYF. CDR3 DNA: TGTGCCAGTAGTATAGATCCGGGGGTTCAGGAGACCCAGTACTTC.

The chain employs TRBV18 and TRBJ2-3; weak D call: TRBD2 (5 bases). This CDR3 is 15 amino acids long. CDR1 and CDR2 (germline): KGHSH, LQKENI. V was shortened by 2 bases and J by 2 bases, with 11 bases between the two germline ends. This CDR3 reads CASSPMYGDTDTQYF. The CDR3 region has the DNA TGTGCCAGCTCACCAATGTACGGGGACACAGATACGCAGTATTTT. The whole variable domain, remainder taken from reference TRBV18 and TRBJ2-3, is NAGVMQNPRHLVRRRGQEARLRCSPMKGHSHVYWYRQLPEEGLKFMVYLQKENIIDESGMPKERFSAEFPKEGPSILRIQQVVRGDSAAYFCASSPMYGDTDTQYFGPGTRLTVL.

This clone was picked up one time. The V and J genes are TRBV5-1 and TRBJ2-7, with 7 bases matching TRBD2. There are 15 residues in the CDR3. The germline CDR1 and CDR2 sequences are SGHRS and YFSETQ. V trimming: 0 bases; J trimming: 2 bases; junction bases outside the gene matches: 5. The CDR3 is CASSLGLADTYEQYF. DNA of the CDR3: TGCGCCAGCAGCTTGGGACTAGCCGATACCTACGAGCAGTACTTC.

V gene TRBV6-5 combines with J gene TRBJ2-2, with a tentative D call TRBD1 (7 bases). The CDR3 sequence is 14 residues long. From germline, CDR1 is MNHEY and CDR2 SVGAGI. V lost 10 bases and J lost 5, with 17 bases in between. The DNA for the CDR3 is TGTGCCACGACCTCCAGGGGGGAGACCGGGGAGCTGTTTTTT. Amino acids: CATTSRGETGELFF.